This TCR beta chain was observed in a study of shared clonotypes between healthy human individuals. The CDR3 is 16 residues long. From germline, CDR1 is SGDLS and CDR2 YYNGEE. V lost 3 bases to trimming and J lost 7 bases; unmatched junction nucleotides: 8. CD45RO-negative cells were positively selected for CCR7, leaving out terminally differentiated effector memory CD45RA+ cells. Here immunoSEQ multiplex PCR was the method, and the copy in TCRdb shows in-frame clones only, minus some. The sample has around 2,000,000 clones; less than 95% are singletons. Specimen: naive CD8+ T cells sorted from blood. This TCR derives from a young man in good health. This chain joins TRBV9 and TRBJ2-1, with 12 bases matching TRBD2. This chain's CDR3 is CASSDPSGGALNEQFF. DNA for the CDR3: TGTGCCAGCAGCGATCCTAGCGGGGGGGCCCTAAATGAGCAGTTCTTC.